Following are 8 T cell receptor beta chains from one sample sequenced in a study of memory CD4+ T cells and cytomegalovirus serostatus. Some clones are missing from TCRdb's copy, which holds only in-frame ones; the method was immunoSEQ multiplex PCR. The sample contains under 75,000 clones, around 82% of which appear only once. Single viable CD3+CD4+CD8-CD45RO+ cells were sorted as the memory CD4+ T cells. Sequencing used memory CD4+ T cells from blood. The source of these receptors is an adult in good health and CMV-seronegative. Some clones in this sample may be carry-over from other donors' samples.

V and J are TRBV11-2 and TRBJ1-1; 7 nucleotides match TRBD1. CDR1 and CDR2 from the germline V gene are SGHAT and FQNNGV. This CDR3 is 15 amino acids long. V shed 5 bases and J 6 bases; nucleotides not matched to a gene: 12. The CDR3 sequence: CASSSWTGRIPEAFF. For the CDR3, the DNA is TGTGCCAGCAGCAGTTGGACAGGTAGGATCCCTGAAGCTTTCTTT.

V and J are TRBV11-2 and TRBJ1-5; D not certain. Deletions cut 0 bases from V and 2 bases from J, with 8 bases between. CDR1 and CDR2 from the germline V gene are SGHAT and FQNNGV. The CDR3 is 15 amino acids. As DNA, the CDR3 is TGTGCCAGCAGCTTAGACAACCTTCGCAATCAGCCCCAGCATTTT. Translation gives CASSLDNLRNQPQHF.

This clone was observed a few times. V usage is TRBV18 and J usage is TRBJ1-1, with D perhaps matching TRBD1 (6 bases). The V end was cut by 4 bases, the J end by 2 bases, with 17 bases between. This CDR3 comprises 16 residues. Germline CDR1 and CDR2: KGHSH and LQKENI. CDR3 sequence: CASSRVDRRFNTEAFF. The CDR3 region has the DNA TGTGCCAGCTCACGCGTCGACAGGCGGTTCAACACTGAAGCTTTCTTT.

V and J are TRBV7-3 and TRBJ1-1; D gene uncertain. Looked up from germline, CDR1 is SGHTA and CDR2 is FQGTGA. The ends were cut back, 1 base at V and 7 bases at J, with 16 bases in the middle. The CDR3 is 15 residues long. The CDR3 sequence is CASSLNAPGVNEAFF. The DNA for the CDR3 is TGTGCCAGCAGCTTAAACGCCCCAGGAGTAAATGAAGCTTTCTTT.

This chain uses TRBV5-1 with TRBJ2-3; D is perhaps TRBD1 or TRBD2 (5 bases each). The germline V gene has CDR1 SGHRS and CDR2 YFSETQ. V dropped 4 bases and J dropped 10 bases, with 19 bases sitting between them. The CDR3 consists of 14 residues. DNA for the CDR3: TGCGCCAGCAGCAGATGGGACCCTGGGGGTGCGCAGTATTTT. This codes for CASSRWDPGGAQYF.

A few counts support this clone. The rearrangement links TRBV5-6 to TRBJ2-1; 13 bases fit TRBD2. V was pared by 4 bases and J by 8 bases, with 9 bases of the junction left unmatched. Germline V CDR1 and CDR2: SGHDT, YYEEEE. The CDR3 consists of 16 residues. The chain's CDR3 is CASSRSSGLAGYEQFF. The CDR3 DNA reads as TGTGCCAGCAGCCGGAGCTCGGGACTAGCGGGATATGAGCAGTTCTTC.

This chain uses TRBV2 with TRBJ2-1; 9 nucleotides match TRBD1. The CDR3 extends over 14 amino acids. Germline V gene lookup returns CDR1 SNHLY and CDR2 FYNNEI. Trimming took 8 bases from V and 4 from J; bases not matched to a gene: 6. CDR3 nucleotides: TGTGCCAGCTTGGGGACAGGGTCTTACAATGAGCAGTTCTTC. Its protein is CASLGTGSYNEQFF.

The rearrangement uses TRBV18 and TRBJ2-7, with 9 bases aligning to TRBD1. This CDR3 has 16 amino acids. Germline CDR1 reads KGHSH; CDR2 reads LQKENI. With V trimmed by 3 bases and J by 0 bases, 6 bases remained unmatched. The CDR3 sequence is CASSPYGQGSSYEQYF. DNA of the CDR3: TGTGCCAGCTCACCCTATGGACAGGGGAGCTCCTACGAGCAGTACTTC.